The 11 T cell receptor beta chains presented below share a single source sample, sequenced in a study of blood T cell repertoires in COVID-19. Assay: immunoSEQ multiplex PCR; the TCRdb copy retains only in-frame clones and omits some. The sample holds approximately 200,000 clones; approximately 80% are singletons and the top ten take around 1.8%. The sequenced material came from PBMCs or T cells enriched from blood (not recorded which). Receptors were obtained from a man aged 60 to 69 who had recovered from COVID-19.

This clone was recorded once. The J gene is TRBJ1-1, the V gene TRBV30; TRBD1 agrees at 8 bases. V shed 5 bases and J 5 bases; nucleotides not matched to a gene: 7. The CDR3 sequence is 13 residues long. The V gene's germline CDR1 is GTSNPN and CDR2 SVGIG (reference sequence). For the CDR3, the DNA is TGTGCCTGGGGAAAACAGGGGGTAACTGAAGCTTTCTTT. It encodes CAWGKQGVTEAFF.

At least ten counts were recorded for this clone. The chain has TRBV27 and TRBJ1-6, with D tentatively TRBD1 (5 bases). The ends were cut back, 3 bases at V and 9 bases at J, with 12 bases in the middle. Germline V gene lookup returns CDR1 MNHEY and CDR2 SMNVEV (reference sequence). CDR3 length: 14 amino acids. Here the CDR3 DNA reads TGTGCCAGCAGTTTCGGAGGGGCTGGTTCACCCCTCCACTTT. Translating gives CASSFGGAGSPLHF.

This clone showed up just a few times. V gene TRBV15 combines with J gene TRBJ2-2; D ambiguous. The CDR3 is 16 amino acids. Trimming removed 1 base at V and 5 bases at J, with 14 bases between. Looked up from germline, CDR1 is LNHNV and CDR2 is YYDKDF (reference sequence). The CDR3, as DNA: TGTGCCACCAGCAGAGCCCCGAGAAACCCAACCGGGGAGCTGTTTTTT. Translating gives CATSRAPRNPTGELFF.

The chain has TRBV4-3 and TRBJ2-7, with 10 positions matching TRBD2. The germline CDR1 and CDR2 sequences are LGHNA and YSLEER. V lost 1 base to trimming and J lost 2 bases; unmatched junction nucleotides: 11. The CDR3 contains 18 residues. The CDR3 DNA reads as TGCGCCAGCAGCCAAGCCTCCACGGCTAGCGGGGGCCCCTACGAGCAGTACTTC. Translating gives CASSQASTASGGPYEQYF.

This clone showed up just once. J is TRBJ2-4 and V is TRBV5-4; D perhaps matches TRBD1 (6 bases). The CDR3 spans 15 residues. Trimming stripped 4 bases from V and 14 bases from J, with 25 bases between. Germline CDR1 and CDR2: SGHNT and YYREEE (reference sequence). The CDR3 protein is CASSIHGIDRLGKYF. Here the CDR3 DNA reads TGTGCCAGCAGCATCCACGGAATTGACAGGCTGGGAAAGTACTTC.

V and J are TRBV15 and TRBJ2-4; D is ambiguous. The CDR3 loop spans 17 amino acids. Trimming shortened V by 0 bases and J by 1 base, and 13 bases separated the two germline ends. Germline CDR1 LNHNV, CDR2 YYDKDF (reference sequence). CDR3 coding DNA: TGTGCCACCAGCAGAGATCTGATGCGAGTGGCCAAAAACATTCAGTACTTC. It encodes CATSRDLMRVAKNIQYF. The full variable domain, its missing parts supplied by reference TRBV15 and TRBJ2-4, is DAMVIQNPRYQVTQFGKPVTLSCSQTLNHNVMYWYQQKSSQAPKLLFHYYDKDFNNEADTPDNFQSRRPNTSFCFLDIRSPGLGDTAMYLCATSRDLMRVAKNIQYFGAGTRLSVL.

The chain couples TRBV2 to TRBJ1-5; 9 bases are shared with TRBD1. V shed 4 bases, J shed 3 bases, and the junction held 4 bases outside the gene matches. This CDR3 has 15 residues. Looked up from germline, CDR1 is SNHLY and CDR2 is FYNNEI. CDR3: CASSGGQGNNQPQHF. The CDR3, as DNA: TGTGCCAGCAGTGGGGGACAGGGCAACAATCAGCCCCAGCATTTT.

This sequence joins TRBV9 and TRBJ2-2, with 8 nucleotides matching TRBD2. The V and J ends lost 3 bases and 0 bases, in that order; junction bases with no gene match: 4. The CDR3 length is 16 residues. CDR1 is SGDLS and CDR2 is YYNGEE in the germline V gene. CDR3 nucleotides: TGTGCCAGCAGCGCCAGCGGGGGCTCGAACACCGGGGAGCTGTTTTTT. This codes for CASSASGGSNTGELFF.

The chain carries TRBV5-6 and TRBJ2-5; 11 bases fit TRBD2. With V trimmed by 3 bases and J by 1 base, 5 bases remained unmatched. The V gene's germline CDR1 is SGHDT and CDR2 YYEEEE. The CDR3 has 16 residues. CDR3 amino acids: CASSSGTSGTQETQYF. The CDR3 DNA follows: TGTGCCAGCAGCTCCGGGACTAGCGGTACCCAAGAGACCCAGTACTTC.

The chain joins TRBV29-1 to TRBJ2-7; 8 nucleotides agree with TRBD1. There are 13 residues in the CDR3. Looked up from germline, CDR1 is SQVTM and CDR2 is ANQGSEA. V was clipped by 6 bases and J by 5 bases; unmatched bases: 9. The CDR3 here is CSVDPGQANEQYF. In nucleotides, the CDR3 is TGCAGCGTGGACCCGGGACAGGCTAACGAGCAGTACTTC.

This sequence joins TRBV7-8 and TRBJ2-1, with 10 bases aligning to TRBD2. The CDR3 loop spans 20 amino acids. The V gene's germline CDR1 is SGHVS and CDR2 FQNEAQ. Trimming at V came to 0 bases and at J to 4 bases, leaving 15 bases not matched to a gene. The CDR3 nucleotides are TGTGCCAGCAGCTTAGCGTTGGTAGCGGGGGGCCTCAGACCATACAATGAGCAGTTCTTC. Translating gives CASSLALVAGGLRPYNEQFF.